The rows below give T cell receptor beta chains drawn from one sample of a study of T cell responses to AZD1222 COVID-19 vaccine. Assay used: immunoSEQ multiplex PCR; TCRdb lists only in-frame clones, some missing. Counted here are some 150,000 clones, around 90% occurring once; the ten biggest clones make up around 3.8%. The input for sequencing was peripheral blood, taken on day 0 of AZD1222 vaccination. These TCRs come from an adult in good health. Each CDR3 is given with its conserved first and last residue. The order of the fields is clone size, J gene, V gene, D gene, CDR3 protein, CDR3 DNA. The D gene is left open where the match is weak. Rows give clone size only sometimes, using once, few, many, or a class for an expanded clone.

size: once; J: TRBJ2-1; V: TRBV9; D: TRBD2; CDR3: CASSVVKAGVNDCNEQFF; DNA: TGTGCCAGCAGCGTAGTAAAAGCGGGAGTGAATGACTGCAATGAGCAGTTCTTC
size: -; J: TRBJ2-7; V: TRBV5-4; D: -; CDR3: CASSFGGFSYEQYF; DNA: TGTGCCAGCAGCTTCGGCGGTTTCTCCTACGAGCAGTACTTC
size: once; J: TRBJ1-6; V: TRBV9; D: TRBD1; CDR3: CASSVRGQDSPLHF; DNA: TGTGCCAGCAGCGTGAGGGGGCAGGATTCACCCCTCCACTTT
size: -; J: TRBJ2-1; V: TRBV7-2; D: TRBD2; CDR3: CASGRLATSYNEQFF; DNA: TGTGCCAGCGGAAGACTAGCGACCTCCTACAATGAGCAGTTCTTC
size: few; J: TRBJ2-7; V: TRBV3-1/TRBV3-2; D: -; CDR3: CASSQGVEQYF; DNA: TGTGCCAGCAGCCAAGGGGTCGAGCAGTACTTC
size: -; J: TRBJ2-3; V: TRBV9; D: TRBD2; CDR3: CASSALAGGPIF; DNA: TGTGCCAGCAGCGCGCTAGCGGGAGGGCCCATATTC
size: -; J: TRBJ2-7; V: TRBV7-9; D: TRBD1; CDR3: CASSLGQGNHEQYF; DNA: TGTGCCAGCAGCCTAGGACAGGGGAACCACGAGCAGTACTTC
size: -; J: TRBJ1-1; V: TRBV11-2; D: -; CDR3: CASSLPRGTRGLDTEAFF; DNA: TGTGCCAGCAGCTTACCCCGAGGGACCAGGGGCCTAGACACTGAAGCTTTCTTT
size: -; J: TRBJ1-4; V: TRBV6-4; D: -; CDR3: CASSESAGAKLFF; DNA: TGTGCCAGCAGTGAATCGGCAGGGGCGAAACTGTTTTTT
size: -; J: TRBJ2-7; V: TRBV12-3/TRBV12-4; D: -; CDR3: CASSFRFHEQYF; DNA: TGTGCCAGCAGTTTTAGGTTCCACGAGCAGTACTTC
size: -; J: TRBJ1-2; V: TRBV5-1; D: TRBD1; CDR3: CASSLFTPTGEGFGYGYTF; DNA: TGCGCCAGCAGCTTGTTCACCCCGACAGGGGAGGGCTTTGGCTATGGCTACACCTTC
size: -; J: TRBJ2-6; V: TRBV4-3; D: -; CDR3: CASSQDPVSGANVLTF; DNA: TGCGCCAGCAGCCAAGATCCAGTGTCTGGGGCCAACGTCCTGACTTTC
size: -; J: TRBJ1-1; V: TRBV3-1/TRBV3-2; D: -; CDR3: CASSQYTRNTEAFF; DNA: TGTGCCAGCAGCCAGTACACTAGGAACACTGAAGCTTTCTTT
size: -; J: TRBJ2-7; V: TRBV7-3; D: TRBD2; CDR3: CASSLNGAASGRYEQYF; DNA: TGTGCCAGCAGCTTAAATGGTGCGGCTAGCGGGAGGTACGAGCAGTACTTC
size: -; J: TRBJ1-1; V: TRBV9; D: -; CDR3: CASSVAGSAPAEAFF; DNA: TGTGCCAGCAGCGTAGCTGGTAGCGCCCCCGCCGAAGCTTTCTTT
size: -; J: TRBJ1-1; V: TRBV7-6; D: -; CDR3: CASSRSGGRNTEAFF; DNA: TGTGCCAGCAGCCGCTCCGGGGGCAGGAACACTGAAGCTTTCTTT
size: -; J: TRBJ2-7; V: TRBV6-5; D: TRBD1; CDR3: CASSRGQATYEQYF; DNA: TGTGCCAGCAGTAGGGGACAGGCAACCTACGAGCAGTACTTC
size: -; J: TRBJ2-3; V: TRBV24-1; D: TRBD2; CDR3: CATSDPLASGGDTQYF; DNA: TGTGCCACCAGTGATCCCCTTGCTAGCGGGGGAGATACGCAGTATTTT
size: once; J: TRBJ1-2; V: TRBV12-3/TRBV12-4; D: -; CDR3: CASSGQFYGYTF; DNA: TGTGCCAGCAGTGGACAGTTCTATGGCTACACCTTC
size: few; J: TRBJ2-5; V: TRBV4-2; D: -; CDR3: CASSLRGASAQETQYF; DNA: TGTGCCAGCAGCCTTAGGGGGGCTAGCGCCCAAGAGACCCAGTACTTC
size: -; J: TRBJ2-7; V: TRBV6-5; D: TRBD2; CDR3: CASTLSGMSAEQYF; DNA: TGTGCCAGCACCCTTAGCGGGATGTCTGCCGAGCAGTACTTC
size: -; J: TRBJ1-1; V: TRBV10-3; D: -; CDR3: CAISVGANTEAFF; DNA: TGTGCCATCAGTGTAGGGGCGAACACTGAAGCTTTCTTT
size: once; J: TRBJ2-1; V: TRBV19; D: -; CDR3: CASSRASRWSNEQFF; DNA: TGTGCCAGTAGTCGAGCGTCCCGGTGGAGTAATGAGCAGTTCTTC
size: -; J: TRBJ2-1; V: TRBV7-2; D: -; CDR3: CASTPSPWGQGEQFF; DNA: TGTGCCAGCACCCCCTCCCCGTGGGGGCAGGGTGAGCAGTTCTTC
size: -; J: TRBJ1-3; V: TRBV12-3/TRBV12-4; D: -; CDR3: CASSFHSGNTIYF; DNA: TGTGCCAGTAGCTTTCACTCTGGAAACACCATATATTTT
size: -; J: TRBJ1-5; V: TRBV6-5; D: -; CDR3: CASSRDRRADQPQHF; DNA: TGTGCCAGCAGCCGGGACCGCCGAGCGGATCAGCCCCAGCATTTT
size: -; J: TRBJ2-7; V: TRBV18; D: -; CDR3: CASSPLSGGDEQYF; DNA: TGTGCCAGCTCACCACTTTCCGGGGGCGACGAGCAGTACTTC
size: -; J: TRBJ1-2; V: TRBV30; D: -; CDR3: CAWSARATTNYGYTF; DNA: TGTGCCTGGAGCGCCCGGGCTACGACTAACTATGGCTACACCTTC
size: -; J: TRBJ1-3; V: TRBV6-4; D: -; CDR3: CANPETHTGNTIYF; DNA: TGTGCCAACCCCGAGACTCATACTGGAAACACCATATATTTT
size: -; J: TRBJ1-2; V: TRBV7-9; D: -; CDR3: CASSLRGVANYGYTF; DNA: TGTGCCAGCAGCTTACGAGGGGTAGCTAACTATGGCTACACCTTC
size: -; J: TRBJ1-2; V: TRBV28; D: -; CDR3: CASSSSGRALYGYTF; DNA: TGTGCCAGCAGTTCCTCGGGCAGGGCCCTCTATGGCTACACCTTC
size: few; J: TRBJ2-7; V: TRBV27; D: TRBD2; CDR3: CASSSAGVSSYEQYF; DNA: TGTGCCAGCAGTTCAGCGGGAGTAAGCTCCTACGAGCAGTACTTC
size: -; J: TRBJ1-5; V: TRBV2; D: TRBD1; CDR3: CASRPTGGGNQPQHF; DNA: TGTGCCAGCAGACCAACAGGGGGCGGGAATCAGCCCCAGCATTTT
size: -; J: TRBJ2-7; V: TRBV19; D: -; CDR3: CASSIPQGGFYEQYF; DNA: TGTGCCAGTAGTATACCCCAGGGAGGTTTTTACGAGCAGTACTTC
size: -; J: TRBJ2-7; V: TRBV6-5; D: TRBD1; CDR3: CASSYAGTGVYEQYF; DNA: TGTGCCAGCAGTTACGCCGGGACAGGCGTCTACGAGCAGTACTTC
size: -; J: TRBJ1-1; V: TRBV7-8; D: -; CDR3: CASSLYRTNTEAFF; DNA: TGTGCCAGCAGCTTGTACAGGACGAACACTGAAGCTTTCTTT
size: -; J: TRBJ2-1; V: TRBV27; D: TRBD2; CDR3: CATRGVQTYNEQFF; DNA: TGTGCCACCCGGGGGGTCCAGACTTACAATGAGCAGTTCTTC
size: -; J: TRBJ2-7; V: TRBV28; D: -; CDR3: CASSTSPTYEQYF; DNA: TGTGCCAGCAGCACTAGTCCTACCTACGAGCAGTACTTC
size: -; J: TRBJ2-2; V: TRBV9; D: TRBD2; CDR3: CASSATLGGSGSGELFF; DNA: TGTGCCAGCAGCGCAACCCTAGGGGGTAGCGGGAGCGGGGAGCTGTTTTTT
size: -; J: TRBJ2-1; V: TRBV21-1; D: -; CDR3: CASSKDGNSSYNEQFF; DNA: TGTGCCAGCAGCAAAGACGGCAACTCCTCCTACAATGAGCAGTTCTTC
size: -; J: TRBJ2-3; V: TRBV2; D: -; CDR3: CASSQTSTDTQYF; DNA: TGTGCCAGCAGTCAGACTAGCACAGATACGCAGTATTTT
size: -; J: TRBJ1-2; V: TRBV27; D: -; CDR3: CASSLGRDNYGYTF; DNA: TGTGCCAGCAGTTTGGGACGGGACAACTATGGCTACACCTTC
size: -; J: TRBJ1-5; V: TRBV6-5; D: -; CDR3: CASSFRGGVGQPQHF; DNA: TGTGCCAGCAGTTTCCGAGGGGGTGTGGGTCAGCCCCAGCATTTT